Presented here are 23 T cell receptor beta chains from one specimen sequenced in a study of shared clonotypes between healthy human individuals. TCRdb's copy holds only in-frame clones and misses some; the assay was immunoSEQ multiplex PCR. The sample has some 1,900,000 clones, roughly 94% seen once. Naive CD8 cells lacked CD45RO, underwent positive selection for CCR7 and left out terminally differentiated effector memory CD45RA+ cells. The sequencing input was naive CD8+ T cells sorted from blood. These receptors were obtained from a man between 18 and 35 years old in good health.

The genes are TRBV2 and TRBJ2-2; possibly TRBD1 or TRBD2 for D (6 bases each). With 1 base removed from V and 4 bases from J, the gap between germline ends came to 10 bases. The CDR3 loop spans 15 amino acids. The germline CDR1 and CDR2 sequences are SNHLY and FYNNEI. The CDR3 bases are TGTGCCAGCAGTGAAGTGGGGGGCGGCACCGGGGAGCTGTTTTTT. Translating gives CASSEVGGGTGELFF.

This chain links TRBV28 with TRBJ1-1, with 11 bases fitting TRBD1. The J segment lost 4 bases and the V segment lost 4 bases, leaving 5 bases of the junction unmatched. CDR1 and CDR2 (germline): MDHEN, SYDVKM. The CDR3 covers 15 residues. CDR3 region: CASSYGQGASTEAFF. CDR3 bases: TGTGCCAGCAGTTATGGACAGGGGGCGAGCACTGAAGCTTTCTTT. Filled out from reference TRBV28 and TRBJ1-1, the complete variable domain reads DVKVTQSSRYLVKRTGEKVFLECVQDMDHENMFWYRQDPGLGLRLIYFSYDVKMKEKGDIPEGYSVSREKKERFSLILESASTNQTSMYLCASSYGQGASTEAFFGQGTRLTVV.

In the case of this clone: Other DNA variants within this sample encode the same CDR3. The chain uses TRBV4-3 and TRBJ2-7; no clear D gene. V was trimmed by 0 bases and J by 0 bases, leaving 9 bases between them. Looked up from germline, CDR1 is LGHNA and CDR2 is YSLEER. The CDR3 length is 15 residues. The CDR3, as DNA: TGCGCCAGCAGCCAAGAATTGGCAAGCTCCTACGAGCAGTACTTC. Protein: CASSQELASSYEQYF.

The rearrangement uses TRBV7-9 and TRBJ2-2; 9 bases align to TRBD1. The CDR3 runs to 16 residues. Unmatched junction bases numbered 9, after V lost 5 bases and J lost 5 bases. The V gene's germline CDR1 is SEHNR and CDR2 FQNEAQ (reference sequence). This chain's CDR3 is CASSNRWTGATGELFF. CDR3 DNA: TGTGCCAGCAGCAACAGATGGACAGGGGCGACCGGGGAGCTGTTTTTT.

Remarks on this clone: One end of the junction is discordant with germline, which a read error may explain. The chain joins TRBV7-7 to TRBJ2-1, with 7 bases that match TRBD2. The CDR3 is 13 amino acids. Germline lookup yields CDR1 SSHAT and CDR2 FNYEAQ (reference sequence). In DNA, the CDR3 is TGTGCTAGCAGCTTAACGTCAGCGGGGGAGCAGTTCTTC. This codes for CASSLTSAGEQFF.

The chain employs TRBV29-1 and TRBJ2-1; 13 bases are shared with TRBD2. This CDR3 has 16 residues. J was trimmed by 6 bases and V by 1 base; bases with no gene match: 6. Germline-derived CDR1 and CDR2 are SQVTM and ANQGSEA. CDR3 amino acids: CSVEGGTSGKGNEQFF. The CDR3 DNA follows: TGCAGCGTTGAAGGGGGGACTAGCGGGAAAGGCAATGAGCAGTTCTTC.

The V and J genes are TRBV29-1 and TRBJ2-1; 8 nucleotides line up with TRBD2. V lost 2 bases to trimming and J lost 8 bases; unmatched junction nucleotides: 11. Germline lookup yields CDR1 SQVTM and CDR2 ANQGSEA. The CDR3 has 15 residues. CDR3 residues: CSVEFLASGRYEQFF. In DNA, the CDR3 is TGCAGCGTTGAATTCCTGGCTAGCGGGCGCTATGAGCAGTTCTTC.

The J gene is TRBJ1-1, the V gene TRBV6-5; no clear D gene. This CDR3 has 14 amino acids. The V and J ends lost 2 bases and 0 bases respectively, with 7 bases between them. CDR1 MNHEY and CDR2 SVGAGI come from the germline V gene. CDR3 DNA sequence: TGTGCCAGCAGTTACGGGCCGGTGAACACTGAAGCTTTCTTT. This codes for CASSYGPVNTEAFF.

This rearrangement joins TRBV7-9 to TRBJ2-7; D is unresolved. The CDR3 is 12 amino acids. Germline assignment: CDR1 SEHNR and CDR2 FQNEAQ (reference sequence). V lost 5 bases, J lost 6 bases, and 11 bases lay in between. The CDR3 is CASSREDAEQYF. The CDR3 DNA follows: TGTGCCAGCAGCCGTGAGGACGCCGAGCAGTACTTC.

The chain combines TRBV5-6 with TRBJ1-2; TRBD1 agrees at 7 bases. From germline, CDR1 is SGHDT and CDR2 YYEEEE. This CDR3 comprises 16 residues. V was pared by 1 base and J by 7 bases, with 13 bases of the junction left unmatched. Written as DNA, the CDR3 is TGTGCCAGCAGCTTGAGCCTAGGGGGCGTAACTGGTGGCTACACCTTC. Amino acids: CASSLSLGGVTGGYTF.

The chain employs TRBV6-5 and TRBJ2-7, with D perhaps TRBD1 (5 bases). This CDR3 comprises 16 residues. Trimming removed 0 bases at V and 3 bases at J, with 15 bases between. Germline CDR1 MNHEY, CDR2 SVGAGI. CDR3 amino acids: CASSYSPPGQGYEQYF. The DNA of the CDR3 is TGTGCCAGCAGTTACTCGCCCCCAGGGCAAGGCTACGAGCAGTACTTC.

The chain recombines TRBV27 with TRBJ2-7; D is possibly TRBD1 or TRBD2 (5 bases each). Trimming took 6 bases from V and 4 from J, leaving 16 bases between them. The CDR3 length is 14 residues. The V gene's germline CDR1 is MNHEY and CDR2 SMNVEV (reference sequence). The CDR3 reads CASRLPGAGYEQYF. The CDR3, as DNA: TGTGCCAGCAGACTCCCCGGGGCCGGGTACGAGCAGTACTTC.

CDR3 amino acids: CASSVDTGGFGNTIYF. For the CDR3, the DNA is TGTGCCAGCAGCGTAGACACAGGGGGCTTTGGAAACACCATATATTTT. V gene TRBV9 combines with J gene TRBJ1-3, with 9 bases that match TRBD1. The trim removed 0 bases at V and 3 bases at J, leaving 4 bases unmatched. CDR3 length: 16 residues. In germline, CDR1 is SGDLS, CDR2 YYNGEE.

The J gene is TRBJ2-1, the V gene TRBV28; D is possibly TRBD1 (7 bases). This CDR3 has 14 residues. CDR1 and CDR2 (germline): MDHEN, SYDVKM. V lost 6 bases, J lost 7 bases, and 16 bases lay in between. The CDR3 DNA follows: TGTGCCAGCAGACGGACAGGTGGGGGGAATGAGCAGTTCTTC. It encodes CASRRTGGGNEQFF.

The V gene is TRBV25-1, the J gene TRBJ1-2, with 9 positions matching TRBD1. Germline V gives CDR1 MGHDK, CDR2 SYGVNS. This CDR3 spans 18 amino acids. The junction had 16 bases not matched to a gene; V was cut back by 0 bases and J by 8 bases. The CDR3 DNA follows: TGTGCCAGCAGTGAATATACCGGATTTACACAGGGGGCTGGAGGCTACACCTTC. Translating it yields CASSEYTGFTQGAGGYTF.

V and J are TRBV13 and TRBJ2-3; the D is unclear. The CDR3 runs 14 residues. Trimming left V 3 bases short and J 5 bases short, with 12 bases between. Looked up from germline, CDR1 is PRHDT and CDR2 is FYEKMQ (reference sequence). The CDR3 coding sequence is TGTGCCAGCAGCTTCAGGCAGCATAGAGATACGCAGTATTTT. It yields the protein CASSFRQHRDTQYF. The variable domain in full, with the rest retrieved from reference TRBV13 and TRBJ2-3, is AAGVIQSPRHLIKEKRETATLKCYPIPRHDTVYWYQQGPGQDPQFLISFYEKMQSDKGSIPDRFSAQQFSDYHSELNMSSLELGDSALYFCASSFRQHRDTQYFGPGTRLTVL.

This clone occurred a few times. The gene calls are TRBV9 and TRBJ2-2, with D unclear. V was clipped by 0 bases and J by 6 bases, with 6 bases between them. CDR3 length equals 13 residues. Germline CDR1 is SGDLS and CDR2 is YYNGEE. CDR3 amino acids: CASSVEWAGELFF. DNA of the CDR3: TGTGCCAGCAGCGTAGAGTGGGCCGGGGAGCTGTTTTTT. Full variable domain (rest looked up from reference TRBV9 and TRBJ2-2): DSGVTQTPKHLITATGQRVTLRCSPRSGDLSVYWYQQSLDQGLQFLIQYYNGEERAKGNILERFSAQQFPDLHSELNLSSLELGDSALYFCASSVEWAGELFFGEGSRLTVL.

The chain joins TRBV7-9 to TRBJ2-7, with D unresolved. V was trimmed by 5 bases and J by 2 bases, leaving 13 bases between them. Germline V gene lookup returns CDR1 SEHNR and CDR2 FQNEAQ (reference sequence). The CDR3 spans 14 residues. The CDR3 region is CASSPPGRTYEQYF. The CDR3 nucleotides are TGTGCCAGCAGCCCACCGGGTCGAACCTACGAGCAGTACTTC. Drawing the rest from reference TRBV7-9 and TRBJ2-7, the complete variable domain is DTGVSQNPRHKITKRGQNVTFRCDPISEHNRLYWYRQTLGQGPEFLTYFQNEAQLEKSRLLSDRFSAERPKGSFSTLEIQRTEQGDSAMYLCASSPPGRTYEQYFGPGTRLTVT.

Notes on this clone: One base away lies a much larger clone, so this may be a sequencing read error. V and J are TRBV2 and TRBJ1-1; weak D call: TRBD1 (5 bases). The CDR3 consists of 15 residues. Germline V gives CDR1 SNHLY, CDR2 FYNNEI. Trimming removed 2 bases from V and 0 bases from J, with 10 bases in between. The CDR3 nucleotides are TGTGCCAGCAGTGAACTCGGGGGGTTGAACACTGAAGCTTTCTTT. It translates to CASSELGGLNTEAFF.

The chain recombines TRBV2 with TRBJ1-1; the D gene is possibly TRBD1 (5 bases). Germline V gene data show CDR1 as SNHLY and CDR2 as FYNNEI. V lost 8 bases and J 2 bases, leaving 9 bases between the germline ends. CDR3 length equals 12 residues. CDR3 coding DNA: TGTGCCAGCCACGGGGGAAACACTGAAGCTTTCTTT. Amino acid sequence: CASHGGNTEAFF.

The CDR3 bases are TGTGCCAGCATTTCCGAGGAACTCTACCATGGCTACACCTTC. Protein sequence: CASISEELYHGYTF. The V gene is TRBV2, the J gene TRBJ1-2; D is ambiguous. Germline CDR1 and CDR2: SNHLY and FYNNEI. CDR3 length: 14 residues. Trimming removed 7 bases at V and 6 bases at J, with 18 bases between.

This chain joins TRBV29-1 and TRBJ1-1; D gene uncertain. The CDR3 is 9 amino acids. Germline lookup yields CDR1 SQVTM and CDR2 ANQGSEA. V gave up 7 bases and J gave up 11 bases, with 11 bases separating them. As DNA, the CDR3 is TGCAGCGGCGGTCCATGGGCTTTCTTT. Residues: CSGGPWAFF.

This clone was seen more than once but under ten times. The rearrangement links TRBV6-4 to TRBJ2-7; D could derive from TRBD1 or TRBD2 (5 bases each). Germline CDR1 is MRHNA and CDR2 is SNTAGT. This CDR3 is built from 12 residues. V was shortened by 4 bases and J by 7 bases, with 11 bases between the two germline ends. CDR3 protein: CASSVGPWEQYF. The CDR3 DNA reads as TGTGCCAGCAGTGTGGGACCCTGGGAGCAGTACTTC.